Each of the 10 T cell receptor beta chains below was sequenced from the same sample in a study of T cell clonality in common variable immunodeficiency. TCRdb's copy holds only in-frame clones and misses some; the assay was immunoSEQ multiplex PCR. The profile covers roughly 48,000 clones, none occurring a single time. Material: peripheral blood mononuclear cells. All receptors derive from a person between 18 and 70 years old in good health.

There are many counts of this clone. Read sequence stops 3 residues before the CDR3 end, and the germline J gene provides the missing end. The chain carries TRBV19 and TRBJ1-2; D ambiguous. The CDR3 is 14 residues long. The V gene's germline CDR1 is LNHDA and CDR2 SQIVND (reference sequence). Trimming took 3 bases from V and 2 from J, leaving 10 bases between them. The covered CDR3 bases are TGTGCCAGTAGTATGATAGATCGGAACTATGGC. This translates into CASSMIDRNYG. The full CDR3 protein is CASSMIDRNYGYTF. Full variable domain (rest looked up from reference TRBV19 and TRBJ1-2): DGGITQSPKYLFRKEGQNVTLSCEQNLNHDAMYWYRQDPGQGLRLIYYSQIVNDFQKGDIAEGYSVSREKKESFPLTVTSAQKNPTAFYLCASSMIDRNYGYTFGSGTRLTVV.

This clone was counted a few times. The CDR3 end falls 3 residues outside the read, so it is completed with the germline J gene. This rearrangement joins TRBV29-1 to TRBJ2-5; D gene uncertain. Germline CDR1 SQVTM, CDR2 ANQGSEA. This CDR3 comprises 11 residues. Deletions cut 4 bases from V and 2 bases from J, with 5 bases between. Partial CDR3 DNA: TGCAGCGTTGCTCGTCAAGAGACC. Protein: CSVARQET. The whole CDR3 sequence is CSVARQETQYF.

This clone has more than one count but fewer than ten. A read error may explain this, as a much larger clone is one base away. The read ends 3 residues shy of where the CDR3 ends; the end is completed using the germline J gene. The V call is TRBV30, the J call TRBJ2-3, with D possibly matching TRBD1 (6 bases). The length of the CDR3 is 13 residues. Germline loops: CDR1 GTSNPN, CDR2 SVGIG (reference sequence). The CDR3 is CAWQTGFNQPQYF. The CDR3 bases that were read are TGTGCCTGGCAGACAGGATTCAATCAGCCG.

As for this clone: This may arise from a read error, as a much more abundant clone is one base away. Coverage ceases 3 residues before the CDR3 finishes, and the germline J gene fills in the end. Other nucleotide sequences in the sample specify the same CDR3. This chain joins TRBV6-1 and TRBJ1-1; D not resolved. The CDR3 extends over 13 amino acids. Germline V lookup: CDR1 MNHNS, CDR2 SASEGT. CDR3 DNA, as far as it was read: TGCGCCAGCAGTGTTCGACTTGACACTGAA. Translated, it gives CASSVRLDTE. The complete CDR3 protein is CASSVRLDTEAFF.

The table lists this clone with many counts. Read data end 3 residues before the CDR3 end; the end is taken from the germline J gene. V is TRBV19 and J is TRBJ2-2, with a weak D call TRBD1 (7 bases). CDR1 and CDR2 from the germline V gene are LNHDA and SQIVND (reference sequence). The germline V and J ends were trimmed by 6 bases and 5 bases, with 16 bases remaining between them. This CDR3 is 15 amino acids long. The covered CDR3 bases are TGTGCCAGTAGCAATCAACAGGGGAGGACCGGGGAG. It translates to CASSNQQGRTGE. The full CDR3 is CASSNQQGRTGELFF.

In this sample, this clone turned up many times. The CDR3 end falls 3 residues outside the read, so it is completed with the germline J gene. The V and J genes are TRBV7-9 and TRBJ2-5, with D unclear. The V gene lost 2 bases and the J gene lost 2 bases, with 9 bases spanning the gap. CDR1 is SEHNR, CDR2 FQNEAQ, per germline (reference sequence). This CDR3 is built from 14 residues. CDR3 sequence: CASSLRAQQETQYF. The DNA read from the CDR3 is TGTGCCAGCAGCTTAAGAGCGCAGCAAGAGACC.

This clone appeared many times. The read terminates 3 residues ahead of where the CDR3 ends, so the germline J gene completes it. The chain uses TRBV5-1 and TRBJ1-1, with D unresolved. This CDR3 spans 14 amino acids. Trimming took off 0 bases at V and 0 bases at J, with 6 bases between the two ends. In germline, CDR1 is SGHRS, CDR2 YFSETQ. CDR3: CASSLEQLNTEAFF. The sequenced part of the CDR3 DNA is TGCGCCAGCAGCTTGGAACAACTGAACACTGAA.

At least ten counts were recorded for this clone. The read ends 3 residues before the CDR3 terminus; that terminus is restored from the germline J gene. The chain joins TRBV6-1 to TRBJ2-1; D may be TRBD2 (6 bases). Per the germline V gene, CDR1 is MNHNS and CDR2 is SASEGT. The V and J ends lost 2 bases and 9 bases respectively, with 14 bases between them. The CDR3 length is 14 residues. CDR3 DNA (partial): TGTGCCAGCAGTGAATTTCTGGGGGGAGCTGAG. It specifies CASSEFLGGAE. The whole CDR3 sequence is CASSEFLGGAEQFF.

This CDR3 reads CSATTSGMQETQYF. The sequenced part of the CDR3 DNA is TGCAGTGCTACCACTAGCGGGATGCAAGAGACG. The chain uses TRBV20-1 and TRBJ2-3; TRBD2 matches 10 bases. The read is 3 residues too short to cover the CDR3 end, so that end is filled in from the germline J gene. This CDR3 contains 14 residues. Germline V gives CDR1 DFQATT, CDR2 SNEGSKA (reference sequence).

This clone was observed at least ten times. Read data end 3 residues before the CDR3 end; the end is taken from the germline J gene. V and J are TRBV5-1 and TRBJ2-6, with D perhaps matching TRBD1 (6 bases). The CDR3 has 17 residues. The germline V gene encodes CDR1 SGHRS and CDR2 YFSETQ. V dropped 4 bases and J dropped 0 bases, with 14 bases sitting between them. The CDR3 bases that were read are TGCGCCAGCAGCCCACAGACAGGTAACTCTGGGGCCAACGTC. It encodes CASSPQTGNSGANV. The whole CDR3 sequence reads CASSPQTGNSGANVLTF.